These T cell receptor beta chains were read from a single sample in a study of T-cell memory formation after mild COVID-19. TCRdb recomputed calls from the 5' RACE reads with MiXCR, one row per CDR3 protein. Of 580,000 or so distinct CDR3 sequences in the sample, 15% to 20% are singletons; the top ten hold just over 8%. The sequenced sample consisted of PBMCs or a T cell subset sorted from them (not recorded which). Receptor source: an adult woman who had mild COVID-19 (a few samples of this study predate the infection). Cell type and time point are not known. The CDR3 runs from the conserved cysteine through the conserved F or W. D genes are given only for firm matches. Size tells how often a clone was seen (once, few, many) or the class of an expanded clone, and some rows leave it out.

d_gene	v_gene	abundance	j_gene	CDR3nt	CDR3aa
NA	TRBV13	few	TRBJ1-2	TGTGCCAGCAGCTTAGATGGAGGGCTAACAGCCAGCTACACCTTC	CASSLDGGLTASYTF
NA	TRBV29-1	few	TRBJ1-1	TGCAGCGTGGCCGGGATTAGGGGAACTGAAGCTTTCTTT	CSVAGIRGTEAFF
TRBD1	TRBV30	NA	TRBJ1-2	TGTGCCTGGAGAAGGGACAGTATAGGCTACACCTTC	CAWRRDSIGYTF
TRBD2	TRBV7-8	many	TRBJ2-3	TGTGCCAGCAGCCCCTCCGGGACTAGGGCAGATACGCAGTATTTT	CASSPSGTRADTQYF
NA	TRBV12-3/TRBV12-4	NA	TRBJ2-7	TGTGCCAGCAGTTCGGGACGGATAGACCTAGGGCAGTACTTC	CASSSGRIDLGQYF
NA	TRBV15	NA	TRBJ2-1	TGTGCCACCAGCGGGCTCAATGAGCAGTTCTTC	CATSGLNEQFF
NA	TRBV7-6	few	TRBJ1-3	TGTGCCAGCAGCTTGGAACCCGACGGTCTCTCTGGAAACACCATATATTTT	CASSLEPDGLSGNTIYF
NA	TRBV29-1	few	TRBJ2-1	TGCAGCTCGGGACATTTGGATGCCTACAATGAGCAGTTCTTC	CSSGHLDAYNEQFF
NA	TRBV2	NA	TRBJ1-5	TGTGCCAGCCAGGACAGTCGGAGCAATCAGCCCCAGCATTTT	CASQDSRSNQPQHF
NA	TRBV13	NA	TRBJ2-1	TGTGCCAGCAGCCTGGGACACCCGGTCTACAATGAGCAGTTCTTC	CASSLGHPVYNEQFF
TRBD2	TRBV20-1	NA	TRBJ2-1	TGCAGTGCTAGAGATCTGCGGGAGGCCACCTACAATGAGCAGTTCTTC	CSARDLREATYNEQFF
NA	TRBV10-3	NA	TRBJ1-1	TGTGCCATCAGTGAGATGGAAGATGAAGCTTTCTTT	CAISEMEDEAFF
TRBD2	TRBV20-1	NA	TRBJ2-7	TGCAGTGCACCGGAACTAGCGGGGGCCTACGAGCAGTACTTC	CSAPELAGAYEQYF
TRBD2	TRBV5-4	NA	TRBJ2-1	TGTGCCAGCAGCTTCAAAAGACTAGCGGAAGCCTACAATGAGCAGTTCTTC	CASSFKRLAEAYNEQFF
NA	TRBV5-6	few	TRBJ2-5	TGTGCCAGCAGCTTGGGTCTCCCGGGAATCCAAGAGACCCAGTACTTC	CASSLGLPGIQETQYF
NA	TRBV10-3	few	TRBJ2-7	TGTGCCATCAGTGCGCCCGGAGAGGCGAGCCCTGAGCAGTACTTC	CAISAPGEASPEQYF
NA	TRBV4-1	few	TRBJ2-1	TGCGCCAGCAGCCGTCGGCGAGATTACAATGAGCAGTTCTTC	CASSRRRDYNEQFF
TRBD1	TRBV7-6	NA	TRBJ2-5	TGTGCCAGCAGCTTTAGACAGGGGAGGGAGACCCAGTACTTC	CASSFRQGRETQYF
NA	TRBV7-2	few	TRBJ2-3	TGTGCCAGCAGCTTAGGGGGGACCTTATACACAGATACGCAGTATTTT	CASSLGGTLYTDTQYF
NA	TRBV7-9	many	TRBJ2-1	TGTGCCAGCAGGGACGGTCAGATGGGAAATGAGCAGTTCTTC	CASRDGQMGNEQFF
TRBD2	TRBV19	NA	TRBJ2-1	TGTGCCAGTAGTCCCCTGGCAGCGGGGGCCCACAATGAGCAGTTCTTC	CASSPLAAGAHNEQFF
NA	TRBV19	NA	TRBJ2-3	TGTGCCAGTAGTATGGGACCGAGCTATCCCAACACAGATACGCAGTATTTT	CASSMGPSYPNTDTQYF
NA	TRBV11-2	many	TRBJ2-7	TGTGCCAGCACCCCCCTTGGGGGCTATGTCTCCTACGAGCAGTACTTC	CASTPLGGYVSYEQYF
TRBD2	TRBV12-3/TRBV12-4	few	TRBJ2-3	TGTGCCAGCAGACCGGGACTAGCTCTCGGGGATACGCAGTATTTT	CASRPGLALGDTQYF
TRBD1	TRBV5-6	NA	TRBJ2-7	TGTGCCAGCACCACCCGGACAGGGGGCACCTACGAGCAGTACTTC	CASTTRTGGTYEQYF
NA	TRBV15	few	TRBJ2-3	TGTGCCACCAGCAGAGAGGGCGGGCTCACAGATACGCAGTATTTT	CATSREGGLTDTQYF
NA	TRBV24-1	few	TRBJ2-2	TGTGCCACCAGTGATTACGGGGGCCCCAGGGCCGGGGAGCTGTTTTTT	CATSDYGGPRAGELFF
TRBD1	TRBV27	NA	TRBJ2-1	TGTGCCAGCACTTATTGGGACAGTAATGAGCAGTTCTTC	CASTYWDSNEQFF
NA	TRBV5-1	NA	TRBJ1-1	TGCGCCAGCAGCGGAGGGAGACAGTCAGGTGGAGCTTTCTTT	CASSGGRQSGGAFF
TRBD1	TRBV20-1	few	TRBJ2-5	TGCAGTGCACCCGCTCTCACAGGGGTTCCAGAGACCCAGTACTTC	CSAPALTGVPETQYF
TRBD2	TRBV20-1	NA	TRBJ2-7	TGCAGTGGCGGGGGGGCCTCCTACGAGCAGTACTTC	CSGGGASYEQYF
NA	TRBV5-6	few	TRBJ2-7	TGTGCCAGCAGGGGGCCCGGGACGGGGTCCTACGAGCAGTACTTC	CASRGPGTGSYEQYF
NA	TRBV12-3/TRBV12-4	NA	TRBJ1-2	TGTGCCAGCAGTCCCGGCGCCCCGGATGGCTACACCTTC	CASSPGAPDGYTF
TRBD1	TRBV5-5	NA	TRBJ2-2	TGTGCCAGCAGCTGGGGCAGGGGGAACGGGGAGCTGTTTTTT	CASSWGRGNGELFF
TRBD1	TRBV27	NA	TRBJ2-7	TGTGCCAGCAGTTCTGGACCGGGACAGCTCTACGAGCAGTACTTC	CASSSGPGQLYEQYF
NA	TRBV5-1	few	TRBJ1-1	TGCGCCAGCAGCATTGGACAGCAGAACACTGAAGCTTTCTTT	CASSIGQQNTEAFF
NA	TRBV19	few	TRBJ2-3	TGTGCCAGTCGTACTATTATCGGCTACACAGATACGCAGTATTTT	CASRTIIGYTDTQYF
NA	TRBV5-1	few	TRBJ2-7	TGCGCCAGCAGCGCATGGACCCGGCGGAGCTCCTACGAGCAGTACTTC	CASSAWTRRSSYEQYF
NA	TRBV27	many	TRBJ2-7	TGTGCCAGCAGAAAACAGGTCGCGCCCTACGAGCAGTACTTC	CASRKQVAPYEQYF
TRBD1	TRBV6-2/TRBV6-3	NA	TRBJ2-7	TGTGCCAGCAGTGACCGGGACAGGGGGTCCGAGCAGTACTTC	CASSDRDRGSEQYF
NA	TRBV24-1	NA	TRBJ2-5	TGTGCCACCAGTCGGGGAGCCCAAGAGACCCAGTACTTC	CATSRGAQETQYF
NA	TRBV7-2	few	TRBJ1-4	TGTGCCAGCAGCTTCCAGGGAGCAACTAATGAAAAACTGTTTTTT	CASSFQGATNEKLFF
TRBD1	TRBV29-1	few	TRBJ1-2	TGCAGCGCCGGGACAGGGGATAGCTATGGCTACACCTTC	CSAGTGDSYGYTF
NA	TRBV7-2	NA	TRBJ1-1	TGTGCCAGCAGCTTATCCCGTTCGTACACTGAAGCTTTCTTT	CASSLSRSYTEAFF
TRBD1	TRBV15	NA	TRBJ2-7	TGTGCCACCAGCAGAGCCGGACAGGGGAAGGACGAGCAGTACTTC	CATSRAGQGKDEQYF
NA	TRBV29-1	NA	TRBJ2-2	TGCAGCGTCCGGCACAGGGAGGCCGGGGAGCTGTTTTTT	CSVRHREAGELFF
NA	TRBV2	NA	TRBJ2-7	TGTGCCAGCAGTTTGGCGATCCAAACCTACGAGCAGTACTTC	CASSLAIQTYEQYF
NA	TRBV2	NA	TRBJ2-1	TGTGCCAGCAGTGACCAGGGGCGAGGCGATGAGCAGTTCTTC	CASSDQGRGDEQFF
NA	TRBV10-3	few	TRBJ2-1	TGTGCCATCAGTGACCTCGTTGGGAGCCACAATGAGCAGTTCTTC	CAISDLVGSHNEQFF
NA	TRBV11-3	NA	TRBJ2-3	TGTGCCAGCAGCTTAGGTCTTAACTTGGGCACAGATACGCAGTATTTT	CASSLGLNLGTDTQYF
NA	TRBV7-2	few	TRBJ2-1	TGTGCCAGCACCCTTACCCGGACTACCCATGCGATCGATGAGCAGTTCTTC	CASTLTRTTHAIDEQFF
TRBD2	TRBV18	NA	TRBJ2-5	TGTGCCAGCTCACCACCGCGGGGGGAAGAGACCCAGTACTTC	CASSPPRGEETQYF
TRBD1	TRBV4-1	few	TRBJ1-5	TGCGCCAGCAGCCAAGTAGGAACTCGCCAGGGGGGCAATCAGCCCCAGCATTTT	CASSQVGTRQGGNQPQHF
NA	TRBV29-1	few	TRBJ2-7	TGCAGCGTGGCAGGGGTATACGAGCAGTACTTC	CSVAGVYEQYF
NA	TRBV24-1	NA	TRBJ2-5	TGTGCCACCAGTGATCTATCTAGGAGGGGGGAGACCCAGTACTTC	CATSDLSRRGETQYF
NA	TRBV12-3/TRBV12-4	NA	TRBJ1-2	TGTGCCAGCAGTTTCACCCCCTATGATGGCTACACCTTC	CASSFTPYDGYTF
TRBD2	TRBV7-3	few	TRBJ2-1	TGTGCCAGCAGCCTCTTTAGCGGGGCCCCCTACAATGAGCAGTTCTTC	CASSLFSGAPYNEQFF
NA	TRBV20-1	NA	TRBJ2-3	TGCAGTGCTAGTGGGAGGGGGGCTAGCGGTACCCCAGATACGCAGTATTTT	CSASGRGASGTPDTQYF
NA	TRBV7-9	many	TRBJ1-1	TGTGCCAGCAGCTCTATAGGTCCGAACACTGAAGCTTTCTTT	CASSSIGPNTEAFF